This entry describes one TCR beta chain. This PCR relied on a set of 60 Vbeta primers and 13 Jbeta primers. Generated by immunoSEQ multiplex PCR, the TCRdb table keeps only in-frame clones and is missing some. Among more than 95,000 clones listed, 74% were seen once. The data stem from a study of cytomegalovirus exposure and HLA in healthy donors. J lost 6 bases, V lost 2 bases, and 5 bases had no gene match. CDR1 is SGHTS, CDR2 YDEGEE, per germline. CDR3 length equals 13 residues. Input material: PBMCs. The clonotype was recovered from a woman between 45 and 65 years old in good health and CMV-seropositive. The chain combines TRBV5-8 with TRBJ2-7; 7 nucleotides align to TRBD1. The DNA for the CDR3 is TGTGCCAGCAGCTTACGACAGGGCTCCGAGCAGTACTTC. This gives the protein CASSLRQGSEQYF.